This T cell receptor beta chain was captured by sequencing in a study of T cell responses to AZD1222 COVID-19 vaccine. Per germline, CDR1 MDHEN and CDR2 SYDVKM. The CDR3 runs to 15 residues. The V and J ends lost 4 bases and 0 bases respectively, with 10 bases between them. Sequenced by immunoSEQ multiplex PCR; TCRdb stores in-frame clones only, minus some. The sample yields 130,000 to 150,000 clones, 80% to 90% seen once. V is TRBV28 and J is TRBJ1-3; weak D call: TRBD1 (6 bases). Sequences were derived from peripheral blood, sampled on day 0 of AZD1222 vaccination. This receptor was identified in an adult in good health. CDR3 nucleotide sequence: TGTGCCAGCAGTTCAGACAGGAGCTCTGGAAACACCATATATTTT. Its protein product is CASSSDRSSGNTIYF.